Below, one T cell receptor (beta chain) is given with its context. Every one of the donors was a Caucasian adult that lived in Nashville, Tennessee. CD45RA+ naive and CD45RA-negative memory subsets were separated from CD4+ cells. This sample stems from a study of shared clonotypes between healthy human individuals. Trimming took off 6 bases at V and 4 bases at J, with 22 bases between the two ends. This CDR3 is built from 16 residues. Per germline, CDR1 LNHDA and CDR2 SQIVND (reference sequence). It was across several immunoSEQ plates that each subset's genomic DNA was evenly split. Original analysis: As immunoSEQ supplied junction-only sequences (without quality scores), filtering differed. Produced via immunoSEQ multiplex PCR; TCRdb's table is partial and in-frame only. Clonal size and the V and J genes are those of that table, whereas D and trimming came from the DNA. The table has some 2,000,000 clones, more than 90% seen once.

The origin of this receptor is a man aged 18-30 years in good health. The chain combines TRBV19 with TRBJ2-7; D is tentatively TRBD1 or TRBD2 (5 bases each). Sample: naive CD4+ T cells sorted from blood. The subset was: CD45RA+ positively selected. CDR3 loop: CASSTVGGTVMYEQYF. The CDR3 region has the DNA TGTGCCAGTAGCACCGTGGGTGGGACGGTCATGTACGAGCAGTACTTC.